A single sample is the source of the 28 T cell receptor beta chains below, sequenced in a study of blood T cell repertoires in COVID-19. Clones were sequenced by immunoSEQ multiplex PCR, and TCRdb holds only the in-frame ones, with some missing. The table includes 10,000 to 15,000 clones, approximately 91% detected once. What was sequenced was peripheral blood. These receptors came from a woman in her sixties or seventies with active COVID-19.

This rearrangement joins TRBV21-1 to TRBJ1-2; the D call TRBD1 from the table was never checked on the DNA. TRBV21-1 is listed as a pseudogene. This CDR3 contains 16 residues. This CDR3 reads CASRGTGVGDSGGYTF. The CDR3, as DNA: TGTGCCAGTCGAGGGACAGGGGTAGGGGACTCAGGGGGCTACACCTTC.

The chain combines TRBV7-9 with TRBJ1-6; 7 bases map to TRBD1. This CDR3 is built from 15 residues. J gave up 10 bases and V 1 base, and 7 bases lay outside the gene matches. Germline-derived CDR1 and CDR2 are SEHNR and FQNEAQ (reference sequence). The CDR3 here is CASSLDGTEGSPLHF. In nucleotides, the CDR3 is TGTGCCAGCAGCTTAGACGGGACAGAGGGATCACCCCTCCACTTT.

The rearrangement joins TRBV5-4 to TRBJ2-3; 16 positions agree with TRBD2. The CDR3 loop spans 16 amino acids. J gave up 5 bases and V 4 bases, and 4 bases lay outside the gene matches. The germline V gene has CDR1 SGHNT and CDR2 YYREEE (reference sequence). The CDR3 region is CASSGTSGGAKDTQYF. CDR3 sequence (DNA): TGTGCCAGCAGCGGGACTAGCGGGGGGGCCAAAGATACGCAGTATTTT.

CDR3 DNA: TGCGCCAGCAGCTTCACCATCGGACAGGGAGCCGGGGAGCTGTTTTTT. It is translated as CASSFTIGQGAGELFF. The chain couples TRBV5-1 to TRBJ2-2; TRBD1 agrees at 8 bases. V was clipped by 2 bases and J by 6 bases; unmatched bases: 9. CDR3 length: 16 residues. CDR1 is SGHRS, CDR2 YFSETQ, per germline.

The chain links TRBV5-1 to TRBJ2-3, with D tentatively TRBD1 (6 bases). The CDR3 length is 16 residues. The V end lost 1 base, the J end lost 2 bases, and 14 bases lay between the germline ends. CDR1 is SGHRS, CDR2 YFSETQ, per germline. CDR3 region: CASSLIGTSYTDTQYF. In nucleotides, the CDR3 is TGCGCCAGCAGCTTGATTGGGACAAGTTACACAGATACGCAGTATTTT.

This chain joins TRBV4-1 and TRBJ2-1, with 7 bases fitting TRBD2. Germline V gene lookup returns CDR1 MGHRA and CDR2 YSYEKL. The CDR3 has 16 residues. V lost 1 base to trimming and J lost 0 bases; unmatched junction nucleotides: 3. CDR3 nucleotides: TGCGCCAGCAGCCAAGTTCAGCGGGGCTCCTACAATGAGCAGTTCTTC. Protein product: CASSQVQRGSYNEQFF.

The V call is TRBV11-3, the J call TRBJ2-5; no definite D call. This CDR3 is built from 13 residues. Germline assignment: CDR1 SGHNT and CDR2 YENEEA. Trimming stripped 6 bases from V and 4 bases from J, with 12 bases between. CDR3 DNA: TGTGCCAGCAGTCAGGTCGTCGGAGAGACCCAGTACTTC. It encodes CASSQVVGETQYF.

The CDR3 DNA sequence: TGTGCCAGCAGTGAAGGGTCGACTAGCGCATACAATGAGCAGTTCTTC. It codes for CASSEGSTSAYNEQFF. The rearrangement uses TRBV2 and TRBJ2-1, with TRBD2 identical over 8 bases. Germline V gene data show CDR1 as SNHLY and CDR2 as FYNNEI. Trimming at V came to 1 base and at J to 4 bases, leaving 6 bases not matched to a gene. The CDR3 consists of 16 residues. The variable domain in full, with the rest retrieved from reference TRBV2 and TRBJ2-1, is EPEVTQTPSHQVTQMGQEVILRCVPISNHLYFYWYRQILGQKVEFLVSFYNNEISEKSEIFDDQFSVERPDGSNFTLKIRSTKLEDSAMYFCASSEGSTSAYNEQFFGPGTRLTVL.

V gene TRBV3-1 (or the pseudogene TRBV3-2) combines with J gene TRBJ1-3; perhaps TRBD1 as D (6 bases). V dropped 7 bases and J dropped 0 bases, with 13 bases sitting between them. CDR3 length: 15 residues. CDR1 and CDR2 from the germline V gene are LGHDT and YNNKEL (reference sequence). The CDR3 spells CASTPGQVSGNTIYF. CDR3 bases: TGTGCCAGCACCCCGGGACAAGTCTCTGGAAACACCATATATTTT.

This clone was recorded once. The V call is TRBV6-4, the J call TRBJ2-1; TRBD1 might be the D (5 bases). Between the trimmed V and J ends, which lost 4 bases and 0 bases, there was a span of 10 bases. Per germline, CDR1 MRHNA and CDR2 SNTAGT. This CDR3 comprises 15 residues. The CDR3 sequence is CASSVTVSSYNEQFF. The CDR3 DNA follows: TGTGCCAGCAGTGTGACAGTGAGCTCCTACAATGAGCAGTTCTTC.

This chain uses TRBV5-1 with TRBJ1-2, with D maybe TRBD1 (6 bases). Germline V CDR1 and CDR2: SGHRS, YFSETQ. The CDR3 is 16 amino acids. Trimming took 2 bases from V and 0 from J, leaving 14 bases between them. The CDR3 here is CASSFFRQVSNYGYTF. In nucleotides, the CDR3 is TGCGCCAGCAGCTTTTTTCGACAGGTTTCTAACTATGGCTACACCTTC. Drawing the rest from reference TRBV5-1 and TRBJ1-2, the complete variable domain is KAGVTQTPRYLIKTRGQQVTLSCSPISGHRSVSWYQQTPGQGLQFLFEYFSETQRNKGNFPGRFSGRQFSNSRSEMNVSTLELGDSALYLCASSFFRQVSNYGYTFGSGTRLTVV.

The CDR3 loop reads CASSLAGSLSEQYF. The CDR3 DNA reads as TGTGCCAGCAGCTTAGCGGGCAGTCTCTCCGAGCAGTACTTC. J is TRBJ2-7 and V is TRBV7-2; D ambiguous. There are 14 residues in the CDR3. The V gene's germline CDR1 is SGHTA and CDR2 FQGNSA. V gave up 0 bases and J gave up 6 bases, with 12 bases separating them.

This chain connects TRBV3-1 (or the pseudogene TRBV3-2) to TRBJ1-1; 9 bases are a match to TRBD1. The CDR3 loop spans 16 amino acids. V was pared by 4 bases and J by 1 base, with 7 bases of the junction left unmatched. The V gene's germline CDR1 is LGHDT and CDR2 YNNKEL (reference sequence). This chain's CDR3 is CASSLRGGQGNTEAFF. The CDR3 nucleotides read TGTGCCAGCAGCCTCCGTGGGGGACAGGGGAACACTGAAGCTTTCTTT.

The chain links TRBV11-3 to TRBJ2-2; 7 bases match TRBD1. CDR1 is SGHNT, CDR2 YENEEA, per germline. The trim removed 4 bases at V and 4 bases at J, leaving 9 bases unmatched. The CDR3 has 16 amino acids. The CDR3 region is CASSSLGTDITGELFF. The CDR3 DNA sequence: TGTGCCAGCAGCTCACTAGGGACAGACATCACCGGGGAGCTGTTTTTT.

V usage is TRBV18 and J usage is TRBJ1-5, with a tentative D call TRBD1 (6 bases). The CDR3 contains 17 residues. Germline V lookup: CDR1 KGHSH, CDR2 LQKENI. Trimming shortened V by 2 bases and J by 0 bases, and 14 bases separated the two germline ends. Here the CDR3 reads CASSPGSGQYSNQPQHF. CDR3 in DNA: TGTGCCAGCTCACCAGGATCGGGACAATATAGCAATCAGCCCCAGCATTTT.

This clone has just one count. The genes are TRBV10-3 and TRBJ1-2; 8 nucleotides match TRBD1. The V segment lost 8 bases and the J segment 3 bases; nucleotides outside the gene matches: 5. CDR3 length: 13 amino acids. The germline gives CDR1 ENHRY, CDR2 SYGVKD. This CDR3 is CAIAETGDYGYTF. CDR3 coding DNA: TGTGCCATCGCCGAGACAGGGGACTATGGCTACACCTTC.

V gene TRBV6-5 combines with J gene TRBJ2-6, with a possible D match to TRBD1 (5 bases). Germline V gives CDR1 MNHEY, CDR2 SVGAGI. The CDR3 spans 14 residues. Trimming left V 5 bases short and J 2 bases short, with 7 bases between. CDR3 amino acids: CASSQGPGANVLTF. CDR3 DNA: TGTGCCAGCAGTCAGGGTCCTGGGGCCAACGTCCTGACTTTC.

This clone was counted once. V gene TRBV6-5 combines with J gene TRBJ2-1, with 9 bases fitting TRBD2. The trim removed 8 bases at V and 5 bases at J, leaving 10 bases unmatched. Germline CDR1 is MNHEY and CDR2 is SVGAGI. The CDR3 consists of 15 residues. The CDR3 DNA sequence: TGTGCCAGCGGTCTGTTAGCGGGGGCTAACAATGAGCAGTTCTTC. It specifies CASGLLAGANNEQFF.

The rearrangement links TRBV27 to TRBJ2-2; possible D gene TRBD2, 5 bases. In germline, CDR1 is MNHEY, CDR2 SMNVEV (reference sequence). The CDR3 is 14 amino acids. V gave up 7 bases and J gave up 3 bases, with 12 bases separating them. CDR3 nucleotide sequence: TGTGCCAGCAACCACCTGCGGGACACCGGGGAGCTGTTTTTT. Residues: CASNHLRDTGELFF.

The rearrangement links TRBV5-1 to TRBJ2-7; 7 nucleotides align to TRBD1. From germline, CDR1 is SGHRS and CDR2 YFSETQ. This CDR3 comprises 14 residues. J lost 4 bases, V lost 0 bases, and 4 bases had no gene match. CDR3 residues: CASSLVTGRYEQYF. CDR3 nucleotide sequence: TGCGCCAGCAGCTTGGTGACAGGGCGGTACGAGCAGTACTTC.

The chain combines TRBV11-3 with TRBJ2-1; 11 positions agree with TRBD1. J lost 8 bases, V lost 3 bases, and 12 bases had no gene match. The CDR3 is made up of 17 amino acids. Germline V gives CDR1 SGHNT, CDR2 YENEEA. This chain's CDR3 is CASSFRTGGFSVDEQFF. CDR3 DNA: TGTGCCAGCAGCTTTCGGACAGGGGGCTTCAGCGTGGATGAGCAGTTCTTC.

The CDR3 DNA reads TGTGCCACCCGGACAGGGTTGGACTATGGCTACACCTTC. Translated, it gives CATRTGLDYGYTF. The chain uses TRBV6-5 and TRBJ1-2; 8 bases are a match to TRBD1. V was clipped by 10 bases and J by 3 bases; unmatched bases: 7. CDR1 and CDR2 (germline): MNHEY, SVGAGI. The CDR3 spans 13 residues.

The chain recombines TRBV3-1 (or the pseudogene TRBV3-2) with TRBJ1-1; D call uncertain. V lost 5 bases, J lost 5 bases, and 12 bases lay in between. From germline, CDR1 is LGHDT and CDR2 YNNKEL (reference sequence). This CDR3 is 13 amino acids long. The CDR3 spells CASSSPRGTEAFF. In DNA form, the CDR3 reads TGTGCCAGCAGCTCGCCCCGAGGAACTGAAGCTTTCTTT.

V usage is TRBV27 and J usage is TRBJ1-2; 11 bases match TRBD1. Germline CDR1 reads MNHEY; CDR2 reads SMNVEV (reference sequence). Losses at the gene ends were 8 bases for V and 7 bases for J; bases not matched to a gene: 9. The CDR3 is made up of 14 amino acids. CDR3 nucleotide sequence: TGTGCCAGCCGACCCGGGACAGGGGGAAGTGGCTACACCTTC. Residues: CASRPGTGGSGYTF.

This clone was recorded once. This chain joins TRBV9 and TRBJ1-2; 10 bases are a match to TRBD1. After removal of 0 bases from V and 7 bases from J, the junction contained 6 bases not matched to a gene. The CDR3 totals 15 residues. CDR1 is SGDLS and CDR2 is YYNGEE in the germline V gene. CDR3 sequence reads: CASSVATGQGSGYTF. In DNA form, the CDR3 reads TGTGCCAGCAGCGTAGCTACGGGACAGGGGTCTGGCTACACCTTC.

V is TRBV4-1 and J is TRBJ1-5; unclear D gene. The CDR3 is 15 amino acids. Germline V lookup: CDR1 MGHRA, CDR2 YSYEKL. Trimming cost V 0 bases and J 3 bases, with 9 bases left between them. CDR3 protein: CASSQERQANQPQHF. In DNA, the CDR3 is TGCGCCAGCAGCCAAGAGCGGCAAGCCAATCAGCCCCAGCATTTT.

The V call is TRBV5-1, the J call TRBJ2-5, with TRBD1 matching over 9 bases. The CDR3 length is 16 residues. With 4 bases clipped from V and 0 bases from J, the junction kept 7 bases outside the gene matches. Germline lookup yields CDR1 SGHRS and CDR2 YFSETQ. The CDR3 sequence: CASSPGTGLDQETQYF. The CDR3 DNA follows: TGCGCCAGCAGCCCCGGGACAGGGCTCGACCAAGAGACCCAGTACTTC.

Only one count was recorded for this clone. The chain carries TRBV5-1 and TRBJ1-2, with a weak D call TRBD1 (5 bases). V was cut by 2 bases and J by 5 bases, with 19 bases left in between. The CDR3 spans 16 residues. The germline V gene has CDR1 SGHRS and CDR2 YFSETQ. As DNA, the CDR3 is TGCGCCAGCAGCTTTATAAGGGGTAGGTATTGGTATGGCTACACCTTC. It yields the protein CASSFIRGRYWYGYTF.